A selection of T cell receptor beta chains follows, all from one sample in a study of radiation and T cells in renal cell carcinoma. Here immunoSEQ multiplex PCR was the method, and the copy in TCRdb shows in-frame clones only, minus some. Among 160,000 or so clones listed, 80% to 90% were seen once. Sequences were derived from blood, sampled from a patient whose treatment included radiotherapy and nephrectomy. Source of these receptors: a woman in her 50s with renal cell carcinoma. Each CDR3 is given with its conserved first and last residue. A D gene is named only where the DNA matches it firmly. Where a row states a size, it is once, few, many or the class of an expanded clone; other rows omit it.

TRBV20-1	.	.	TRBJ2-5	CSARQETQYF	TGCAGTGCTAGGCAGGAGACCCAGTACTTC
TRBV4-3	TRBD2	.	TRBJ2-1	CASSQDPASGGYNEQFF	TGCGCCAGCAGCCAAGATCCGGCTAGCGGGGGATACAATGAGCAGTTCTTC
TRBV7-8	.	.	TRBJ2-1	CASSLGQGYNEQFF	TGTGCCAGCAGCTTAGGGCAAGGTTACAATGAGCAGTTCTTC
TRBV5-8	.	once	TRBJ1-5	CASSTDYYSNQPQHF	TGTGCCAGCAGCACGGACTACTATAGCAATCAGCCCCAGCATTTT
TRBV19	.	once	TRBJ2-2	CASSMRDTGELFF	TGTGCCAGTAGTATGAGGGACACCGGGGAGCTGTTTTTT
TRBV18	TRBD1	.	TRBJ1-1	CASSGRTGANTEAFF	TGTGCCAGCTCAGGGAGGACAGGGGCTAACACTGAAGCTTTCTTT
TRBV5-8	.	.	TRBJ1-2	CASSFNRVIFYTF	TGTGCCAGCAGCTTTAACAGGGTTATTTTCTACACCTTC
TRBV6-4	TRBD1	once	TRBJ2-3	CASSVDREDTQYF	TGTGCCAGCAGTGTCGACAGGGAAGATACGCAGTATTTT
TRBV7-9	.	.	TRBJ1-1	CASSWSAALNTEAFF	TGTGCCAGCAGCTGGAGCGCAGCGCTGAACACTGAAGCTTTCTTT
TRBV30	.	few	TRBJ1-1	CAWSELMNTEAFF	TGTGCCTGGAGTGAACTCATGAACACTGAAGCTTTCTTT
TRBV7-6	.	.	TRBJ2-3	CASRVYPTDTQYF	TGTGCCAGCAGGGTATACCCCACAGATACGCAGTATTTT
TRBV7-9	.	.	TRBJ2-6	CASNQGGPSGANVLTF	TGTGCCAGCAACCAGGGGGGGCCCTCTGGGGCCAACGTCCTGACTTTC
TRBV11-1	.	.	TRBJ2-1	CASSLAGVYEQFF	TGTGCCAGCAGCTTAGCCGGTGTATATGAGCAGTTCTTC
TRBV30	TRBD1	.	TRBJ1-1	CAWKLKTGPDTEAFF	TGTGCCTGGAAGCTAAAGACAGGGCCGGACACTGAAGCTTTCTTT
TRBV7-2	.	.	TRBJ2-1	CASSRAVEREFF	TGTGCCAGCAGCCGGGCCGTAGAAAGGGAGTTCTTC
TRBV4-2	TRBD2	.	TRBJ2-1	CASRYRTSGVDEQFF	TGTGCCAGCAGATACCGGACTAGCGGGGTTGATGAGCAGTTCTTC
TRBV5-1	.	.	TRBJ2-2	CASSLDDPGTGELFF	TGCGCCAGCAGCTTGGACGACCCGGGCACCGGGGAGCTGTTTTTT
TRBV7-2	.	once	TRBJ2-5	CASGGAVQETQYF	TGTGCCAGCGGTGGGGCAGTTCAAGAGACCCAGTACTTC
TRBV5-6	.	.	TRBJ2-5	CASSLRGIQSRRETQYF	TGTGCCAGCAGCTTGCGGGGGATTCAAAGTAGGAGGGAGACCCAGTACTTC
TRBV7-9	.	.	TRBJ1-2	CASHSRGGGSGYTF	TGTGCCAGCCACTCTAGGGGGGGCGGAAGTGGCTACACCTTC
TRBV5-1	.	few	TRBJ2-2	CASSSRGYTGELFF	TGCGCCAGCAGCTCCCGGGGGTACACCGGGGAGCTGTTTTTT
TRBV5-1	TRBD1	once	TRBJ1-1	CASSGRQGARNTEAFF	TGCGCCAGCAGCGGCCGACAGGGGGCGCGGAACACTGAAGCTTTCTTT
TRBV12-5	TRBD2	.	TRBJ2-1	CASGLGPSGGADGQFF	TGTGCTAGTGGTTTGGGGCCTAGCGGGGGGGCCGACGGGCAGTTCTTC
TRBV30	TRBD1	.	TRBJ1-2	CAFGRDRGGYGYTF	TGTGCCTTCGGGCGGGACAGGGGGGGATATGGCTACACCTTC
TRBV9	.	.	TRBJ2-7	CASSGGPSEQYF	TGTGCCAGCAGCGGGGGCCCTTCCGAGCAGTACTTC
TRBV19	.	.	TRBJ2-1	CASSMDSRNYNEQFF	TGTGCCAGTAGTATGGACAGTCGGAATTACAATGAGCAGTTCTTC
TRBV11-3	.	.	TRBJ2-1	CASSHDSSYNEQFF	TGTGCCAGCAGCCATGATAGCTCCTACAATGAGCAGTTCTTC
TRBV2	.	.	TRBJ1-5	CASSDRQRSNQPQHF	TGTGCCAGCAGTGATCGACAGCGTAGCAATCAGCCCCAGCATTTT
TRBV9	.	few	TRBJ2-2	CASSAYLNGELFF	TGTGCCAGCAGCGCGTACCTAAACGGGGAGCTGTTTTTT
TRBV7-9	TRBD1	.	TRBJ1-2	CASSLGGTGKDGYTF	TGTGCCAGCAGCTTAGGTGGGACAGGGAAAGATGGCTACACCTTC
TRBV4-1	TRBD2	.	TRBJ2-1	CASSQDFGGADEQFF	TGCGCCAGCAGCCAAGATTTCGGGGGGGCAGATGAGCAGTTCTTC
TRBV7-9	.	.	TRBJ1-3	CASSSYRNYSGNTIYF	TGTGCCAGCAGCTCGTACAGGAATTACTCTGGAAACACCATATATTTT
TRBV5-1	.	.	TRBJ1-3	CASSLTGGVSGNTIYF	TGCGCCAGCTCCCTCACCGGAGGGGTCTCTGGAAACACCATATATTTT
TRBV7-9	TRBD2	.	TRBJ2-5	CASSFGPSGGALTQYF	TGTGCCAGCAGCTTTGGCCCTAGCGGGGGGGCCTTGACCCAGTACTTC
TRBV25-1	.	.	TRBJ2-7	CARRQTSSYEQYF	TGTGCCAGAAGACAGACCAGCTCCTACGAGCAGTACTTC
TRBV5-5	.	.	TRBJ2-7	CASSFWGGTYEQYF	TGTGCCAGCAGCTTTTGGGGGGGCACCTACGAGCAGTACTTC
TRBV9	TRBD2	.	TRBJ2-6	CAGPERGNSGANVLTF	TGTGCCGGACCGGAGCGGGGGAACTCTGGGGCCAACGTCCTGACTTTC
TRBV5-5	TRBD2	.	TRBJ2-1	CASSLVQGFSPKRGNEQFF	TGTGCCAGCAGCTTGGTGCAGGGATTCTCACCAAAGCGGGGAAATGAGCAGTTCTTC
TRBV6-5	.	.	TRBJ2-4	CASSSFIAKNIQYF	TGTGCCAGCAGTTCATTTATAGCCAAAAACATTCAGTACTTC
TRBV7-2	.	.	TRBJ2-3	CASSLASTDTQYF	TGTGCCAGCAGCTTAGCTAGCACAGATACGCAGTATTTT
TRBV19	.	.	TRBJ2-2	CASSLGGDTGELFF	TGTGCCAGTAGTCTGGGCGGGGACACCGGGGAGCTGTTTTTT
TRBV19	.	.	TRBJ1-5	CASRRAVVAQPQHF	TGTGCCAGTAGGAGGGCTGTTGTCGCTCAGCCCCAGCATTTT
TRBV6-1	TRBD1	.	TRBJ1-2	CASTTDRAFYGYTF	TGTGCCAGCACTACGGACAGGGCGTTCTATGGCTACACCTTC
TRBV5-1	.	.	TRBJ2-7	CASSLELGGSYEQYF	TGCGCCAGCAGCTTGGAGTTAGGGGGGTCCTACGAGCAGTACTTC
TRBV19	TRBD1	.	TRBJ1-4	CASSPQGISNEKLFF	TGTGCCAGTAGTCCACAGGGGATTTCTAATGAAAAACTGTTTTTT